This T cell receptor (beta chain) was recorded in a study of metastatic and nonmetastatic thyroid tumors (dated by TCRdb to 2018 to 2021). For context, the study as a whole: Repertoires from peripheral blood and from tumor or nodule tissue samples of malignant and benign thyroid patients were compared.

In its sample, this clone was seen many times. Its antigen specificity is not known. No base qualities exist here, and no much larger clone lies one base off it. Beyond this particular receptor, the publication reports: In both blood and tumor samples, TCR beta diversity was reported to be significantly higher in malignant tumors than in benign nodules.

Before undergoing thyroid surgery, none of the patients had been given any kind of treatment. Using T-cell receptor beta sequencing, the study looked back at clinical samples from patients collected from 2012 to 2018. Preparation of the library involved PCR. Sequencing was performed on an Illumina HiSeq 4000. High-throughput sequencing was used to profile the TCR beta-chain CDR3 region of each patient. For the original study's pipeline: CDR3 differences across clinicopathological groups were used to build a classifier for discriminating distant-metastatic papillary thyroid cancer patients. The Shannon index was used to assess repertoire diversity, and the Morisita-Horn index was used to assess tumor-blood repertoire similarity. Using fastp trimming at Q25 and MiXCR clonotype assembly, TCRdb reanalyzed the public sequencing data and kept in-frame beta chains. These V and J calls are TCRdb output, not the study's own analysis. The sample includes 65,000 or so clones, with roughly 4% observed a single time. 20% to 25% of the sample lies in the top ten.

As encoded in the germline V gene (reference sequence), CDR1 is DFQATT while CDR2 is SNEGSKA. The CDR3 measures 16 amino acids from cysteine to phenylalanine. CDR3 DNA only is kept here, 48 bases in frame from base 1. V ends up 2 bases short and J 7 bases short, with an unmatched junction base count of 9. This clonotype originated in a female donor with papillary thyroid cancer or a benign thyroid nodule (not recorded which). Some clones in this sample may be carry-over from other donors' samples. The chain links TRBV20-1 with TRBJ2-1, with 12 central nucleotides matching TRBD2. The sample taken for sequencing was blood. The DNA reads TGCAGTGCTAGACCCCCCCTAGCGGGAGGGCCTAATGAGCAGTTCTTC. This translates into CSARPPLAGGPNEQFF.